This entry features one T cell receptor beta chain sequence. Its specificity is not known. The second PCR ran roughly 6 to 11 cycles with a sample-barcoded 5' primer and J-beta primers. Each CDR3 protein is one row after TCRdb ran MiXCR on the 5' RACE reads. The sample contains over a million distinct CDR3 sequences, approximately 63% of which appear only once. The CDR3 contains 13 residues. Germline CDR1 is MNHEY and CDR2 is SVGAGI. V gave up 0 bases and J gave up 8 bases, with 7 bases separating them. The source of the sample is a study of blood T cells in healthy people across ages. General study results and limits: Donor CMV status was unknown, possibly confounding expanded clonotype changes.

The chain links TRBV6-5 to TRBJ1-4; no clear D. Material for sequencing was blood. The receptor was isolated from a man aged 18 to 29 in good health. CDR3 coding DNA: TGTGCCAGCAGTTACTCGTACGGGGAAAAACTGTTTTTT. As protein: CASSYSYGEKLFF.